These T cell receptor beta chains were read from a single sample in a study of technical replicates of blood from several donors. Repertoires were generated with immunoSEQ multiplex PCR, while TCRdb's copy carries only in-frame clones and drops some. This sample has roughly 72,000 clones; around 92% occur once, and the top ten carry approximately 0.35%. The sample consisted of T cells isolated from PBMCs. These receptors were obtained from a human donor in good health. The CDR3 runs from the conserved cysteine through the conserved F or W. The order of the fields is V gene, J gene, CDR3 protein.

>TRBV10-1|TRBJ2-7
CASSHGQGVEQYF
>TRBV29-1|TRBJ1-4
CSVEGVQGDEKLFF
>TRBV19|TRBJ1-5
CASSYTGAHSNQPQHF
>TRBV5-1|TRBJ2-7
CASKGQGYSYEQYF
>TRBV6-4|TRBJ2-2
CASSRLAGYLAGELFF
>TRBV25-1|TRBJ1-3
CASSEPGSGNTIYF
>TRBV10-3|TRBJ1-1
CASKGVSDTEAFF
>TRBV9|TRBJ2-1
CASSPQEYEQFF
>TRBV27|TRBJ1-4
CASSPLGGEDYEKLFF
>TRBV6-5|TRBJ2-1
CASSTLTSGGNEQFF
>TRBV6-1|TRBJ1-2
CASSEGASYGYTF
>TRBV6-6|TRBJ2-7
CASSYSMGGHEQYF
>TRBV9|TRBJ1-1
CASSVEAGFTEAFF
>TRBV30|TRBJ1-2
CAFRDRLNFNYGYTF
>TRBV11-2|TRBJ2-3
CASRPTSDRRLDTQYF
>TRBV28|TRBJ2-1
CANSPQREVYNEQFF
>TRBV9|TRBJ2-7
CASSGPPGQLYEQYF
>TRBV9|TRBJ2-7
CASSPRLARGEQYF
>TRBV18|TRBJ1-2
CASSQIQGSEGYTF
>TRBV5-1|TRBJ2-7
CASSQGLAGYEQYF
>TRBV10-1|TRBJ2-2
CASSDQPGAGELFF
>TRBV7-9|TRBJ2-3
CASSPRLAGVLTDTQYF
>TRBV7-9|TRBJ1-2
CASSLMEEINGYTF
>TRBV7-8|TRBJ1-5
CASSLAQSGRGKYWPQHF
>TRBV5-3|TRBJ1-2
CARSLGRGWKGYTF
>TRBV28|TRBJ2-3
CASSLEGRKTDTQYF
>TRBV9|TRBJ2-6
CASSVTWANVLTF
>TRBV19|TRBJ2-1
CASRGRTGAYNEQFF
>TRBV19|TRBJ1-1
CASSIVKNTEAFF
>TRBV10-3|TRBJ1-1
CATSRGGNTEAFF
>TRBV7-3|TRBJ2-2
CASSFISDLYGGELFF
>TRBV9|TRBJ2-7
CASSPPGGTYEQYF
>TRBV2|TRBJ2-7
CASSVTGVAYEQYF
>TRBV16|TRBJ1-2
CASSQWAGEDYGYTF
>TRBV29-1|TRBJ1-2
CSADGSGYTF
>TRBV5-4|TRBJ2-1
CASSLDLYNEQFF
>TRBV6-5|TRBJ2-5
CASTRDSLKETQYF
>TRBV7-9|TRBJ2-3
CASRRSGGPYDTQYF
>TRBV9|TRBJ1-4
CASSVWTGGNEKLFF
>TRBV18|TRBJ2-7
CASSPLLASDEQYF
>TRBV7-9|TRBJ2-7
CASSPGVGYEQYF
>TRBV14|TRBJ2-4
CASSRLGQGIENIQYF
>TRBV7-9|TRBJ2-3
CASSLGTGFEEQYF
>TRBV5-1|TRBJ2-1
CASSFGRESYNEQFF
>TRBV7-8|TRBJ1-5
CASSLEAGNQPQHF
>TRBV11-3|TRBJ2-3
CASSLDSYGTDTQYF